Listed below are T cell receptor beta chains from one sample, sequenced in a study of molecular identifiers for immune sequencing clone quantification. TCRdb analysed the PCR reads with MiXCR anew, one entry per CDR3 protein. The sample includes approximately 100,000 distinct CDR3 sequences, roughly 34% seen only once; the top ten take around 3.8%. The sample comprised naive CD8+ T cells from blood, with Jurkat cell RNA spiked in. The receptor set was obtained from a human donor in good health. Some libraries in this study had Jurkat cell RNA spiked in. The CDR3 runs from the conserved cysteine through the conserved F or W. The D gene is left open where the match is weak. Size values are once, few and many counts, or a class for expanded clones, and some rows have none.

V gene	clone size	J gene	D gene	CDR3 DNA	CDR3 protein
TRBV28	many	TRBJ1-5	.	TGTGCCAGCAGTTTCCAGGGATTCAGCAATCAGCCCCAGCATTTT	CASSFQGFSNQPQHF
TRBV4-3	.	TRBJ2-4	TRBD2	TGCGCCAGCAGCCAAAGGGTTGGAGCGGGAGTTGCCAAAAACATTCAGTACTTC	CASSQRVGAGVAKNIQYF
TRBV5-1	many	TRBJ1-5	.	TGCGCCAGCAGCTTGGAGACGGGGGGTCAGCCCCAGCATTTT	CASSLETGGQPQHF
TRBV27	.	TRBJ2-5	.	TGTGCCAGCCAACCCTCATGGGGGCGCCAAGAGACCCAGTACTTC	CASQPSWGRQETQYF
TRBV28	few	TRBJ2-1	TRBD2	TGTGCCAGCAGTTTTCGGCCTAGCGGCTACAATGAGCAGTTCTTC	CASSFRPSGYNEQFF
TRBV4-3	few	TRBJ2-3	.	TGCGCCAGCAGCCAAAATAGGGCCCCAGATACGCAGTATTTT	CASSQNRAPDTQYF
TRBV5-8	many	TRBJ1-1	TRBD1	TGTGCCAGCAGCTATGACAGGGGGAACACTGAAGCTTTCTTT	CASSYDRGNTEAFF
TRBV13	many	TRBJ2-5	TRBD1	TGTGCCAGCAGCTCAGGGACAGGACAAGAGACCCAGTACTTC	CASSSGTGQETQYF
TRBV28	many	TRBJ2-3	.	TGTGCCAGCAGTTTATCAGAAGGGGATACGCAGTATTTT	CASSLSEGDTQYF
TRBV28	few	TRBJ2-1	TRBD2	TGTGCCAGCAGCCGACCCGACGACAGCCTCCGTGGCGGGAGCGGGAGTGAGCAGTTCTTC	CASSRPDDSLRGGSGSEQFF
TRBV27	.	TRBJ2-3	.	TGTGCCAGCAGTCCAACGGCCATGGGGGTGGGCTATGGCACAGATACGCAGTATTTT	CASSPTAMGVGYGTDTQYF
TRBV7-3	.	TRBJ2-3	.	TGTGCCAGCAGCCCAAGGCTAGCGAGATACACAGATACGCAGTATTTT	CASSPRLARYTDTQYF
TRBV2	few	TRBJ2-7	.	TGTGCCAGCAGTGAAGTTCGACAGAGGGCTCTCTACGAGCAGTACTTC	CASSEVRQRALYEQYF
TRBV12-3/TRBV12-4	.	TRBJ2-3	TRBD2	TGTGCCAGCGGGACTAGCGCTACAGATACGCAGTATTTT	CASGTSATDTQYF
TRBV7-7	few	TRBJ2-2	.	TGTGCTAGCAGAAGGACAGTCTTCAGCACCGGGGAGCTGTTTTTT	CASRRTVFSTGELFF
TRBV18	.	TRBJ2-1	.	TGTGCCAGCTCACCAAGCCAGCGGATTTACAATGAGCAGTTCTTC	CASSPSQRIYNEQFF
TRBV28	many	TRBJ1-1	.	TGTGCCATATATCGAGGGGTTGGCACTGAAGCTTTCTTT	CAIYRGVGTEAFF